The next 5 T cell receptor beta chains were all read from a single sample in a study of cytomegalovirus exposure and HLA in healthy donors. The PCR used 60 Vbeta and 13 Jbeta primers. Measured with immunoSEQ multiplex PCR; TCRdb has only the in-frame clones, and not every one. The sample has under 90,000 clones, about four fifths seen once. Sequencing was performed on PBMCs. The receptors here all came from a man aged 40-50 years in good health and CMV-seronegative.

DNA for the CDR3: TGCGCCAGCAGCTTGGGGCCGAGCAATCAGCCCCAGCATTTT. Translating gives CASSLGPSNQPQHF. V is TRBV5-1 and J is TRBJ1-5; D is unclear. This CDR3 has 14 residues. Germline-derived CDR1 and CDR2 are SGHRS and YFSETQ. Trimming left V 0 bases short and J 1 base short, with 5 bases between.

The CDR3 region has the DNA TGCAGCGTTGGGACAGCCGACAAAAACATTCAGTACTTC. It yields the protein CSVGTADKNIQYF. The chain recombines TRBV29-1 with TRBJ2-4, with D possibly being TRBD1 (6 bases). CDR1 SQVTM and CDR2 ANQGSEA come from the germline V gene. This CDR3 comprises 13 residues. Trimming pared 4 bases from V and 3 bases from J, leaving 10 bases between.

This clone showed up just once. The chain employs TRBV7-9 and TRBJ2-7; D may be TRBD1 (6 bases). The CDR3 totals 14 residues. Per the germline V gene, CDR1 is SEHNR and CDR2 is FQNEAQ (reference sequence). Deletions cut 5 bases from V and 0 bases from J, with 11 bases between. In DNA, the CDR3 is TGTGCCAGCAGCCCCGTGGACAGCTCCTACGAGCAGTACTTC. Protein: CASSPVDSSYEQYF.

The chain employs TRBV27 and TRBJ2-1; 9 positions agree with TRBD2. V lost 4 bases to trimming and J lost 2 bases; unmatched junction nucleotides: 12. Germline V gene sequence: CDR1 MNHEY, CDR2 SMNVEV (reference sequence). The CDR3 totals 18 residues. The CDR3 is CASSSIRLAERPYNEQFF. DNA for the CDR3: TGTGCCAGCAGTTCCATCCGACTAGCGGAGAGACCCTACAATGAGCAGTTCTTC.

This clone was found once. The chain carries TRBV5-1 and TRBJ2-1, with D perhaps TRBD1 (6 bases). V was clipped by 2 bases and J by 0 bases, with 12 bases between them. The CDR3 is 16 residues long. From germline, CDR1 is SGHRS and CDR2 YFSETQ. The CDR3 DNA is TGCGCCAGCAGCTTCGACAGGCCGAGCTCCTACAATGAGCAGTTCTTC. Its translation is CASSFDRPSSYNEQFF. Supplemented by reference TRBV5-1 and TRBJ2-1, the full variable domain reads KAGVTQTPRYLIKTRGQQVTLSCSPISGHRSVSWYQQTPGQGLQFLFEYFSETQRNKGNFPGRFSGRQFSNSRSEMNVSTLELGDSALYLCASSFDRPSSYNEQFFGPGTRLTVL.